Described below is a single TCR beta chain sequence and its context. Germline CDR1 is SGHNT and CDR2 is YYREEE (reference sequence). This CDR3 is built from 16 residues. Trimming pared 0 bases from V and 6 bases from J, leaving 15 bases between. This entry is derived from a study of blood T cell repertoires in COVID-19. As for the study in general: Both acute and convalescent COVID-19 samples were obtained from the United States, Italy and Spain.

Under the authors' procedure: Researchers report that nucleated cell counts were estimated from reference gene primer amplification. Produced via immunoSEQ multiplex PCR; TCRdb's table is partial and in-frame only. From that table come the V and J calls and clone size; the DNA was used to work out D and trimming. Of about 250,000 clones in the sample, more than 65% are singletons; the top ten hold around 3.6%. Residents of about two dozen US areas, aged roughly 18 to 89 years, made up the participants. The sample comprised PBMCs or T cells enriched from blood (not recorded which). This clonotype was obtained from a man in his fifties who had recovered from COVID-19. V is TRBV5-4 and J is TRBJ1-4, with D tentatively TRBD1 (5 bases). The CDR3 nucleotides read TGTGCCAGCAGCTTGGGAGTTGGGGCGCGTGATGAAAAACTGTTTTTT. It encodes CASSLGVGARDEKLFF.